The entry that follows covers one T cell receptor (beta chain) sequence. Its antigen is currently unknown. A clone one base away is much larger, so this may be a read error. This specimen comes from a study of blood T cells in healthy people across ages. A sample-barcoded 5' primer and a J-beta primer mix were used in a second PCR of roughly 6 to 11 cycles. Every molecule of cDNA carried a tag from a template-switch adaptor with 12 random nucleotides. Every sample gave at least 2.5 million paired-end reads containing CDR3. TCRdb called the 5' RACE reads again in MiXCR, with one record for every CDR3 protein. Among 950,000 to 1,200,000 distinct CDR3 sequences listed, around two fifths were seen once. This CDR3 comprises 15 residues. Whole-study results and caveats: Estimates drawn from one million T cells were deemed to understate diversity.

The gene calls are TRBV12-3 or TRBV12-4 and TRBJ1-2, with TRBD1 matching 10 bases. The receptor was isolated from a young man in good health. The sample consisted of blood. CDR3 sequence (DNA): TGTGTCAGCAGTCCGGGGACAGGGGCTAACTATGGCTACACCTTC. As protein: CVSSPGTGANYGYTF.